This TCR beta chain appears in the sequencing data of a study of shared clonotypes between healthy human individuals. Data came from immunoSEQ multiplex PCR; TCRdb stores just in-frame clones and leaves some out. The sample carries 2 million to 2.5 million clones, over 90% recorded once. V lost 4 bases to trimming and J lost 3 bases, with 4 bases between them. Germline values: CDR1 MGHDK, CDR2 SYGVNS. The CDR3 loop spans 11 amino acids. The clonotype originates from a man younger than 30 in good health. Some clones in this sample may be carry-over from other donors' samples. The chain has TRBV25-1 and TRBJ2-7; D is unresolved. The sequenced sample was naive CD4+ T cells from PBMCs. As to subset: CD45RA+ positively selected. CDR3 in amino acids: CASSANYEQYF. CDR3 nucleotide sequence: TGTGCCAGCAGTGCCAACTACGAGCAGTACTTC.